The table lists the clone carrying this T cell receptor beta chain with many counts. Its antigen is undetermined. The sample is drawn from a study of molecular identifiers for immune sequencing clone quantification. Study-wide results and limits: The share of molecules held by clones above 20 RNA copies was over 98% in effector cells and under 1% in naive cells.

The CDR3 has 17 amino acids. Germline V CDR1 and CDR2: MDHEN, SYDVKM. Losses at the gene ends were 5 bases for V and 4 bases for J; bases not matched to a gene: 10. TCRdb passed the PCR reads through MiXCR, listing each CDR3 protein once. The sample consists of some 650,000 distinct CDR3 sequences, nearly 20% of them appearing once. The genes are TRBV28 and TRBJ2-3; 12 bases match TRBD2. Sequencing input: naive CD8+ T cells from blood, with Jurkat cell RNA spiked in. Subset meaning: FACS-sorted CD8+CD4-CCR7+CD45RA+ naive T cells. The clonotype was recovered from a human donor in good health. Some libraries in this study had Jurkat cell RNA spiked in. CDR3 sequence reads: CASSQRLAGVIADTQYF. The CDR3 DNA reads as TGTGCCAGCAGTCAACGACTAGCGGGAGTGATAGCAGATACGCAGTATTTT.